The rows below give T cell receptor beta chains drawn from one sample of a study of blood T cell repertoires in COVID-19. Using immunoSEQ multiplex PCR, the repertoire was profiled, and TCRdb retains in-frame clones only, with some absent. The repertoire holds around 120,000 clones, with around 90% as singletons. The sequencing sample was made of peripheral blood. These receptors were taken from a woman aged 60-70 years with COVID-19, enrolled during active disease. Both conserved end residues are part of each CDR3. The D gene is left open where the match is weak. Clone size is stated in some rows and not others, as once, few, many or a class when expanded.

>TRBD1|TRBJ1-5|once|TRBV6-5
TGTGCCAGCAGTAGGACAGGGACCCAGCCCCAGCATTTT
CASSRTGTQPQHF
>TRBD2|TRBJ2-5|once|TRBV3-1/TRBV3-2
TGTGCCAGCAGCCAAGGCGGGGGGGCAGAAAAGACCCAGTACTTC
CASSQGGGAEKTQYF
>TRBD1|TRBJ1-6|-|TRBV4-3
TGCGCCAGCAGCCAAAGGTTGAGGGGGCAAAATTCACCCCTCCACTTT
CASSQRLRGQNSPLHF
>-|TRBJ2-2|once|TRBV28
TGTGCCAGCAGTTCCCCCGGCAAGGGGCCCGGGGAGCTGTTTTTT
CASSSPGKGPGELFF
>-|TRBJ2-7|-|TRBV7-9
TGTGCCAGCAGCCCTCCGGGACCCATGCCCGGGACACTCTCCTACGAGCAGTACTTC
CASSPPGPMPGTLSYEQYF
>TRBD2|TRBJ2-3|-|TRBV9
TGTGCCAGCAGCCGGGGACTAGCGGGAGGAACTAGCACAGATACGCAGTATTTT
CASSRGLAGGTSTDTQYF
>-|TRBJ1-1|-|TRBV10-3
TGTGCCATCAGGAACCCCAGGTTAATGAACACTGAAGCTTTCTTT
CAIRNPRLMNTEAFF
>TRBD1|TRBJ2-2|-|TRBV9
TGTGCCAGCAGCGTGAGAGGGGGCGAAACCGGGGAGCTGTTTTTT
CASSVRGGETGELFF
>TRBD2|TRBJ2-3|-|TRBV7-3
TGTGCCAGCAGCCCCGGACTAGCGGGGGGGGCAGATACGCAGTATTTT
CASSPGLAGGADTQYF
>-|TRBJ1-6|-|TRBV6-5
TGTGCCAGCAAGGGGGGGTCCACTTCACCCCTCCACTTT
CASKGGSTSPLHF
>-|TRBJ1-5|once|TRBV6-2/TRBV6-3
TGTGCCAGCAGTTCAGCCGGGATAGGGGGAAGCAATCAGCCCCAGCATTTT
CASSSAGIGGSNQPQHF
>TRBD2|TRBJ2-5|-|TRBV7-2
TGTGCCAGCAGTTACCTAGCGGGGGGGCTGGAGACCCAGTACTTC
CASSYLAGGLETQYF
>-|TRBJ1-2|-|TRBV18
TGTGCCAGCTCACCCCGACAGTACTATGGCTACACCTTC
CASSPRQYYGYTF
>TRBD2|TRBJ2-3|-|TRBV27
TGTGCCAGCAGTTATTTGGCGGGGGGGCTTGAAGATACGCAGTATTTT
CASSYLAGGLEDTQYF
>-|TRBJ2-7|-|TRBV6-2/TRBV6-3
TGTGCCAGCAGCAGGACGGGGATCCTCTACGAGCAGTACTTC
CASSRTGILYEQYF
>-|TRBJ2-2|-|TRBV2
TGTGCCAGCACCCTGGCTAGCTACACCGGGGAGCTGTTTTTT
CASTLASYTGELFF
>-|TRBJ1-1|-|TRBV4-3
TGCGCCAGCAGCCGGGCAGGGGCCATGAACACTGAAGCTTTCTTT
CASSRAGAMNTEAFF
>TRBD2|TRBJ2-7|-|TRBV29-1
TGCAGCGTTGAAAAGGCTAGCGGGTTGTCCTCCTACGAGCAGTACTTC
CSVEKASGLSSYEQYF
>TRBD1|TRBJ2-7|-|TRBV5-1
TGCGCCAGCAGCCTACACCCTGGACAGGGGGCCTACGAGCAGTACTTC
CASSLHPGQGAYEQYF
>TRBD1|TRBJ2-1|-|TRBV11-1
TGTGCCAGCAGCTACTCCGGGACAGTTTCGTTCTTC
CASSYSGTVSFF
>-|TRBJ1-4|-|TRBV5-1
TGCGCCAGCAGGCCCACAGGGTTGAGTGAAAAACTGTTTTTT
CASRPTGLSEKLFF
>TRBD2|TRBJ2-1|-|TRBV7-3
TGTGCCAGCAGCCCCCTTAGCGGGGGGGCCTTCAATGAGCAGTTCTTC
CASSPLSGGAFNEQFF
>-|TRBJ1-1|-|TRBV19
TGTGCCAGTAGTACCTTACGACAGTACACTGAAGCTTTCTTT
CASSTLRQYTEAFF
>TRBD2|TRBJ2-1|-|TRBV7-8
TGTGCCAGCAGCCAACTAGCGGGGGACTACAATGAGCAGTTCTTC
CASSQLAGDYNEQFF
>-|TRBJ1-1|-|TRBV2
TGTGCCAGCAGAGGACAAACGGACACTGAAGCTTTCTTT
CASRGQTDTEAFF
>-|TRBJ2-3|once|TRBV5-1
TGCGCCAGCAGCTTGCAGACTCCTAGCACAGATACGCAGTATTTT
CASSLQTPSTDTQYF
>-|TRBJ1-1|-|TRBV10-3
TGTGCCATCAGTGAGTCGACAGGGAACACTGAAGCTTTCTTT
CAISESTGNTEAFF
>TRBD1|TRBJ1-2|-|TRBV30
TGTGCCTGGACGGGACAGGGTTTGATTGGTGGCTACACCTTC
CAWTGQGLIGGYTF
>-|TRBJ1-5|-|TRBV4-1
TGCGCCAGCAGCCAAGTAGTAACAGCTAATCAGCCCCAGCATTTT
CASSQVVTANQPQHF
>-|TRBJ1-2|-|TRBV7-2
TGTGCCAGCAGCTTAGAAGGAGGGAACTATGGCTACACCTTC
CASSLEGGNYGYTF
>-|TRBJ1-1|-|TRBV6-5
TGTGCCAGCAGTCCTCAGGACGGGCGGGCTGAAGCTTTCTTT
CASSPQDGRAEAFF
>-|TRBJ2-5|-|TRBV30
TGTGCCTGGAGTATAGGAGGAAACTGGGAGACCCAGTACTTC
CAWSIGGNWETQYF
>-|TRBJ2-7|-|TRBV5-1
TGCGCCAGCAGCTTGGGGCAGACTTACTCCTACGAGCAGTACTTC
CASSLGQTYSYEQYF
>TRBD1|TRBJ2-5|-|TRBV27
TGTGCCAGCAGTTCGCAGCGGGACAGGGGGCCGTCGGAGACCCAGTACTTC
CASSSQRDRGPSETQYF
>-|TRBJ2-5|-|TRBV20-1
TGCAGTGCCCAACAAGAGACCCAGTACTTC
CSAQQETQYF
>TRBD1|TRBJ1-5|-|TRBV19
TGTGCCAGTAGTGTCACCGGGACAGGGTGGGGACAGCCCCAGCATTTT
CASSVTGTGWGQPQHF
>-|TRBJ2-2|once|TRBV5-1
TGCGCCAGCAGCTTGGACAGGGCGGGCACCGGGGAGCTGTTTTTT
CASSLDRAGTGELFF
>-|TRBJ1-5|-|TRBV5-5
TGTGCCAGCAGCCAATTTACCGGGACATTAAATCAGCCCCAGCATTTT
CASSQFTGTLNQPQHF
>-|TRBJ1-2|-|TRBV7-2
TGTGCCAGCAGCTTAGATTCAAACTATGGCTACACCTTC
CASSLDSNYGYTF
>-|TRBJ2-2|-|TRBV4-1
TGCGCCAGCAGCCAGGGACTCCTCTCCGGGGAGCTGTTTTTT
CASSQGLLSGELFF
>TRBD2|TRBJ2-7|-|TRBV27
TGTGCCAGCAGTTCCTCGGCTAGCGGGGTCTACGAGCAGTACTTC
CASSSSASGVYEQYF
>TRBD1|TRBJ1-2|-|TRBV7-8
TGTGCCAGCAGTCCACCGGGACAGGGGAGTAGATATGGCTACACCTTC
CASSPPGQGSRYGYTF
>-|TRBJ1-5|-|TRBV12-3/TRBV12-4
TGTGCCAGCAGTGAGGGTAGTCAGCCCCAGCATTTT
CASSEGSQPQHF
>-|TRBJ2-2|-|TRBV12-5
TGTGCTAGTGGTTTGGGGGGCTCCCCCGGGGAGCTGTTTTTT
CASGLGGSPGELFF
>-|TRBJ1-2|-|TRBV3-1/TRBV3-2
TGTGCCAGCAGCCGTTCAGGGGAATCCTATGGCTACACCTTC
CASSRSGESYGYTF
>TRBD2|TRBJ2-2|-|TRBV5-4
TGTGCCAGCAGCTCCGGGACTAGCGGCGGCGGGGAGCTGTTTTTT
CASSSGTSGGGELFF
>-|TRBJ1-2|-|TRBV4-3
TGCGCCAGCAGCCAAGATATGACAGGTGGTGGCTACACCTTC
CASSQDMTGGGYTF
>-|TRBJ2-5|few|TRBV11-3
TGTGCCAGCAGCCTTCAGGGTTTGGGGGCCACCCAGTACTTC
CASSLQGLGATQYF
>TRBD2|TRBJ2-1|-|TRBV10-3
TGTGCCATCAGTCCTAGCGGGGGGGAATACAATGAGCAGTTCTTC
CAISPSGGEYNEQFF